The sample holds one count of the clone carrying this TCR beta chain. Using immunoSEQ multiplex PCR, the repertoire was profiled, and TCRdb retains in-frame clones only, with some absent. The table has about 50,000 clones, about 85% seen once. These data come from a study of blood T cell repertoires in COVID-19. The germline gives CDR1 LNHDA, CDR2 SQIVND (reference sequence). This CDR3 region has 15 residues. V was shortened by 5 bases and J by 4 bases, with 12 bases between the two germline ends. The clonotype originates from a woman between 55 and 75 years old with acute or convalescent COVID-19. Source material: peripheral blood. V and J are TRBV19 and TRBJ2-6; unclear D gene. This CDR3 reads CASSSPTRGANVLTF. The CDR3 DNA follows: TGTGCCAGTAGTTCCCCGACGCGGGGGGCCAACGTCCTGACTTTC.